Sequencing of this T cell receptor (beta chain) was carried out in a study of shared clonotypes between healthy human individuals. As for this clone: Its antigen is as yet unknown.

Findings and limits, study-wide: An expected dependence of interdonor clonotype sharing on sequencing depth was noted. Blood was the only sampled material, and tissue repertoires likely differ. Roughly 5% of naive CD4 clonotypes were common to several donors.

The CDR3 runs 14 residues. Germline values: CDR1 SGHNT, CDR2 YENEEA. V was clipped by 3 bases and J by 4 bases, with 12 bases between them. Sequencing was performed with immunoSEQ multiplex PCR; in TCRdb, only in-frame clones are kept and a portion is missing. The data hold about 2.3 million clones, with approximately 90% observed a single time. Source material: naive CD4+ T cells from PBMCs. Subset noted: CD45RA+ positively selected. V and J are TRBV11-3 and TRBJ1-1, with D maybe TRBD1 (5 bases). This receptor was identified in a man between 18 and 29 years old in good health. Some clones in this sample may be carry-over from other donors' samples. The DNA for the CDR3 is TGTGCCAGCAGCTTGGGACCGTCGAGCACTGAAGCTTTCTTT. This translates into CASSLGPSSTEAFF.